This TCR beta chain was sequenced for a study of cytomegalovirus exposure and HLA in healthy donors. Regarding the study as a whole: Reportedly, diagnosis of cytomegalovirus status by the classifier showed high specificity and sensitivity. Within an earlier analysis, most TCR beta V segments proved productive either about 90% or about 30% of the time. Across HLA loci, a later analysis found differing TCR association rates, with DRB1 most and HLA-C fewest.

As to this clone: Its cognate antigen is unknown.

The study ran its PCR with 60 Vbeta and 13 Jbeta primers. Here immunoSEQ multiplex PCR was the method, and the copy in TCRdb shows in-frame clones only, minus some. The repertoire holds 110,000 to 150,000 clones, with about 77% as singletons. There are 14 residues in the CDR3. V shed 0 bases and J shed 4 bases, with 10 bases lying between them. From germline, CDR1 is SGHRS and CDR2 YFSETQ. This clonotype originated in a male donor in good health and CMV-seronegative. The V and J genes are TRBV5-1 and TRBJ1-2; D might be TRBD1 (5 bases). The sample comprised PBMCs. The CDR3 is CASSLAQGRYGYTF. As DNA, the CDR3 is TGCGCCAGCAGCTTGGCCCAGGGCCGCTATGGCTACACCTTC.